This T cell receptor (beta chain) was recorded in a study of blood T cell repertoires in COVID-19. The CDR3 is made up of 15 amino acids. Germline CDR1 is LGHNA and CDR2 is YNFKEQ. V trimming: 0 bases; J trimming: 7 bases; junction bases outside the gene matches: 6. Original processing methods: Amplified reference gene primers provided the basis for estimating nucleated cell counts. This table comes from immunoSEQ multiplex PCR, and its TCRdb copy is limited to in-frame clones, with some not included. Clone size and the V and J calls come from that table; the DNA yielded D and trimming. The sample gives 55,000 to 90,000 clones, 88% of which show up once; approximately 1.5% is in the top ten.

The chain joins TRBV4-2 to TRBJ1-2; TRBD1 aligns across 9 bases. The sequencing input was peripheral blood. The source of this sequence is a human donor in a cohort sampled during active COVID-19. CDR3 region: CASSQDGRTGVGYTF. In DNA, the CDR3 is TGTGCCAGCAGCCAAGATGGTCGGACAGGGGTTGGCTACACCTTC.